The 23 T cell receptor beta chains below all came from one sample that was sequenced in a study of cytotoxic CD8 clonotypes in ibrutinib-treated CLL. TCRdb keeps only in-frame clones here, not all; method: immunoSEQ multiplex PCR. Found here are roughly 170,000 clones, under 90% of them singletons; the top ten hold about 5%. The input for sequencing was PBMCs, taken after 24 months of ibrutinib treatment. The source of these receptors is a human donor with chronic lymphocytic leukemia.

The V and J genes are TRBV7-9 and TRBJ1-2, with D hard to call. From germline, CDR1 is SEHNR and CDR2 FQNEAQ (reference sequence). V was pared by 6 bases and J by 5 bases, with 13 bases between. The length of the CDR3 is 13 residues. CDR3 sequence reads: CASREVSEYGYTF. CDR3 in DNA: TGTGCCAGCAGGGAGGTCTCGGAATATGGCTACACCTTC.

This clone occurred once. DNA of the CDR3: TGCGCCAGCAGTTATTCCCGGGGTGAAGCTTTCTTT. Its translation is CASSYSRGEAFF. The J gene is TRBJ1-1, the V gene TRBV10-1; no reliable D call. Germline assignment: CDR1 WNHNN and CDR2 SYGVQD (reference sequence). Trimming pared 5 bases from V and 7 bases from J, leaving 11 bases between. The CDR3 has 12 residues.

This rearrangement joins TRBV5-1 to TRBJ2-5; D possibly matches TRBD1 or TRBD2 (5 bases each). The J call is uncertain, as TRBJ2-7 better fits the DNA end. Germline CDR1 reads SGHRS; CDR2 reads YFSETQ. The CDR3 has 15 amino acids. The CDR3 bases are TGCGCCAGCAGCCCCCTTTGGGGGTCCTCCTACGAGCAGTACTTC. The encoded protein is CASSPLWGSSYEQYF.

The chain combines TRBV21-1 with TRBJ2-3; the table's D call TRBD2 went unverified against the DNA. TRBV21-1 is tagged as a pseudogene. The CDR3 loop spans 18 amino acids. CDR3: CASSADGGIWVGFYTQYF. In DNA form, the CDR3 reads TGTGCCAGCAGCGCCGACGGAGGCATTTGGGTCGGATTTTATACGCAGTATTTT.

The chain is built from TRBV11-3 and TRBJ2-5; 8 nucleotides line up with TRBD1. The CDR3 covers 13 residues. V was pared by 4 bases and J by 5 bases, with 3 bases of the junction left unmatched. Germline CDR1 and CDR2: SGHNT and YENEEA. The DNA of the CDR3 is TGTGCCAGCAGCTACGACAGGGGTGAGACCCAGTACTTC. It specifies CASSYDRGETQYF. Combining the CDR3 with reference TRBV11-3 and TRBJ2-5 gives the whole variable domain EAGVVQSPRYKIIEKKQPVAFWCNPISGHNTLYWYLQNLGQGPELLIRYENEEAVDDSQLPKDRFSAERLKGVDSTLKIQPAELGDSAVYLCASSYDRGETQYFGPGTRLLVL.

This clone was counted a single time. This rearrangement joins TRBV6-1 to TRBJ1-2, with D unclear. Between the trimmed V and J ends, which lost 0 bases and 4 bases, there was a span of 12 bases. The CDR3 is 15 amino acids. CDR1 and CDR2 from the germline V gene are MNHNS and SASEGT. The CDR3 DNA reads TGTGCCAGCAGTGAAGCGCCTACGTCGTTCTATGGCTACACCTTC. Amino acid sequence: CASSEAPTSFYGYTF.

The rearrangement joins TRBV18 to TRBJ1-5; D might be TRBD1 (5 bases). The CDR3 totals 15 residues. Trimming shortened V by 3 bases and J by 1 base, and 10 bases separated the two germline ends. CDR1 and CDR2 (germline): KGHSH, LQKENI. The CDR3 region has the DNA TGTGCCAGCTCACCTCAGGGTAGGAGCAATCAGCCCCAGCATTTT. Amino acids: CASSPQGRSNQPQHF.

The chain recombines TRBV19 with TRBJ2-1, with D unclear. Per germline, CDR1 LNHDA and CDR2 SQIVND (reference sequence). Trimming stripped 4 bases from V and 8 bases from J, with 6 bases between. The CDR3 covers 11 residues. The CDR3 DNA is TGTGCCAGTAGTAATTTGTATGAGCAGTTCTTC. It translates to CASSNLYEQFF.

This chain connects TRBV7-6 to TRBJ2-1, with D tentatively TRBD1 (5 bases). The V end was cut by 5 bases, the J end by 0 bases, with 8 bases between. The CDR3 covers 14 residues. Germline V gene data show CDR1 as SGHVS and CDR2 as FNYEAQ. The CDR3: CASSPRGSYNEQFF. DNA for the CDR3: TGTGCCAGCAGCCCAAGGGGCTCCTACAATGAGCAGTTCTTC.

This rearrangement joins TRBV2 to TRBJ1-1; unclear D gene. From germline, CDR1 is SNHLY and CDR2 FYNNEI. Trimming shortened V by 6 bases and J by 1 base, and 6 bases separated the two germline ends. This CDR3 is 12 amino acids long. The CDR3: CASRTRNTEAFF. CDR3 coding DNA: TGTGCCAGCAGAACCAGGAACACTGAAGCTTTCTTT.

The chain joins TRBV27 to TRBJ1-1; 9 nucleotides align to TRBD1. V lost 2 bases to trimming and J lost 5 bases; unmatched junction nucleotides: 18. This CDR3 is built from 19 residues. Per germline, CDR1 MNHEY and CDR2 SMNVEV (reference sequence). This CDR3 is CASSLRDRENNKGGTEAFF. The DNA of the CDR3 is TGTGCCAGCAGTTTACGGGACAGGGAAAACAATAAAGGGGGAACTGAAGCTTTCTTT.

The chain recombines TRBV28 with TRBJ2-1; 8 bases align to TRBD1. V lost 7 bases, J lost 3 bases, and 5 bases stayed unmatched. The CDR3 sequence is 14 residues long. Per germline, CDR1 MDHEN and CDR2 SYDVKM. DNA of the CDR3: TGTGCCAGCAACCATGGACAGGGCTACAATGAGCAGTTCTTC. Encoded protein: CASNHGQGYNEQFF.

CDR3 region: CASSGQGSHEQYF. DNA of the CDR3: TGTGCCAGCAGCGGACAGGGGTCGCACGAGCAGTACTTC. The rearrangement links TRBV9 to TRBJ2-7, with 8 nucleotides matching TRBD1. Losses at the gene ends were 3 bases for V and 5 bases for J; bases not matched to a gene: 4. Per the germline V gene, CDR1 is SGDLS and CDR2 is YYNGEE. The CDR3 loop spans 13 amino acids.

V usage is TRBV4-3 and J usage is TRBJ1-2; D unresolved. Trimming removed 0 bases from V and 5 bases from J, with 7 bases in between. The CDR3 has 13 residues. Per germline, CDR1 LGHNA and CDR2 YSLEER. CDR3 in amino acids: CASSQDLQYGYTF. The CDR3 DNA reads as TGCGCCAGCAGCCAAGATCTCCAGTATGGCTACACCTTC.

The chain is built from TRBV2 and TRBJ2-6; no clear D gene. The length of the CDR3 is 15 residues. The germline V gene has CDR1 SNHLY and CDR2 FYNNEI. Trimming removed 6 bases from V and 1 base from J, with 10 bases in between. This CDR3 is CASSPLGSGANVLTF. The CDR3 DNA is TGTGCCAGCAGCCCCCTCGGATCTGGGGCCAACGTCCTGACTTTC.

The CDR3 sequence is CASSFTGYQPQHF. The CDR3 nucleotides are TGTGCCAGCAGTTTTACAGGTTATCAGCCCCAGCATTTT. The J gene is TRBJ1-5, the V gene TRBV27; tentatively, D is TRBD1 (5 bases). The CDR3 is made up of 13 amino acids. Germline V CDR1 and CDR2: MNHEY, SMNVEV (reference sequence). Trimming pared 3 bases from V and 5 bases from J, leaving 8 bases between.

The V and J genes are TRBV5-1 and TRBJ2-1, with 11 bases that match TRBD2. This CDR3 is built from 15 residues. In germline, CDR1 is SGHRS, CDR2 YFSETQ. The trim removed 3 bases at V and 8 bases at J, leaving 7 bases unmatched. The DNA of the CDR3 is TGCGCCAGCAGCTCCGGACTAGCGGGTATAGATGAGCAGTTCTTC. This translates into CASSSGLAGIDEQFF.

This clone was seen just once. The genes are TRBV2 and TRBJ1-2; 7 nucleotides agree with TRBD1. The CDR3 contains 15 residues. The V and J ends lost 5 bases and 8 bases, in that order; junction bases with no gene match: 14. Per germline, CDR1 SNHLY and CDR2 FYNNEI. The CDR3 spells CASSPTGLYLEGYTF. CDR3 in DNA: TGTGCCAGCAGTCCGACAGGGTTGTATCTGGAGGGCTACACCTTC.

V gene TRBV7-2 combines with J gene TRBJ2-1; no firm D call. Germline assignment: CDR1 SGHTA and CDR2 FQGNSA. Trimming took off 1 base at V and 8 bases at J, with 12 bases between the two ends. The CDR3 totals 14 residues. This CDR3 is CASSLDFSVYEQFF. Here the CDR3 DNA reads TGTGCCAGCAGCTTAGATTTTTCGGTTTATGAGCAGTTCTTC.

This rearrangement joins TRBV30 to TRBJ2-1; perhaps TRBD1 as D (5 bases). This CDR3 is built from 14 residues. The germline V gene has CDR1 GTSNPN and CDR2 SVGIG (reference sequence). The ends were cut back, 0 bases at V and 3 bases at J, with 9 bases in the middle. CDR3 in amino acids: CAWSVGLDYNEQFF. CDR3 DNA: TGTGCCTGGAGTGTGGGGCTGGACTACAATGAGCAGTTCTTC.

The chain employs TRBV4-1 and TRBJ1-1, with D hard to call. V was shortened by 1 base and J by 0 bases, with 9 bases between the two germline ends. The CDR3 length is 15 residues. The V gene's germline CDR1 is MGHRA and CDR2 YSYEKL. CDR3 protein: CASSQVPELNTEAFF. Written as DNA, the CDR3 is TGCGCCAGCAGCCAAGTACCGGAACTGAACACTGAAGCTTTCTTT.

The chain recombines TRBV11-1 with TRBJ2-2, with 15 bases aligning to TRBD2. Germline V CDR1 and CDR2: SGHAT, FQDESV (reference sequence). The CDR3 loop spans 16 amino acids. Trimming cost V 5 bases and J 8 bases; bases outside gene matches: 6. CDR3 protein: CASSKGGLAGGGELFF. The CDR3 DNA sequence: TGTGCCAGCAGCAAGGGGGGACTAGCGGGAGGAGGGGAGCTGTTTTTT.

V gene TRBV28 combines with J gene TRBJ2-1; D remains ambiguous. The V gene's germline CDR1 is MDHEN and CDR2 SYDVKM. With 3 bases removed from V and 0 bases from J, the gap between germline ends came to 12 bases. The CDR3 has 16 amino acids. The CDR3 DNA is TGTGCCAGCAGTTTGCTGGTTCTAATCTCCTACAATGAGCAGTTCTTC. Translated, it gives CASSLLVLISYNEQFF. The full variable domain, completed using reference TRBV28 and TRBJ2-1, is DVKVTQSSRYLVKRTGEKVFLECVQDMDHENMFWYRQDPGLGLRLIYFSYDVKMKEKGDIPEGYSVSREKKERFSLILESASTNQTSMYLCASSLLVLISYNEQFFGPGTRLTVL.